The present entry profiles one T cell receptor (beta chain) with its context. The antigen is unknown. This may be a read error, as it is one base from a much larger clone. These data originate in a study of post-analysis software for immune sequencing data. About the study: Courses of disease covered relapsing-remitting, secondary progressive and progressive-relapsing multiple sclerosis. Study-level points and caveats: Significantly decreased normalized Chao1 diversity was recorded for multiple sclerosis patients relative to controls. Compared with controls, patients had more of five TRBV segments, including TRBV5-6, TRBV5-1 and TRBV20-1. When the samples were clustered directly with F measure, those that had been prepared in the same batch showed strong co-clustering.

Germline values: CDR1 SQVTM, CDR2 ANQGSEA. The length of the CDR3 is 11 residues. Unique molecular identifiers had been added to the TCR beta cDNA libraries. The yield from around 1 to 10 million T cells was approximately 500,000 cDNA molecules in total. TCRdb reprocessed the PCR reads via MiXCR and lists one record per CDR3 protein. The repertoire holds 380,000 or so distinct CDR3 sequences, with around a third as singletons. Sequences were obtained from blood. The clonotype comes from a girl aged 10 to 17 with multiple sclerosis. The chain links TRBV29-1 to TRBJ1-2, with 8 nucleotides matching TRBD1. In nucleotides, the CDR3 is TGCGGCGTTGACAGGGGCTATGGCTACACCTTC. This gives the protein CGVDRGYGYTF.